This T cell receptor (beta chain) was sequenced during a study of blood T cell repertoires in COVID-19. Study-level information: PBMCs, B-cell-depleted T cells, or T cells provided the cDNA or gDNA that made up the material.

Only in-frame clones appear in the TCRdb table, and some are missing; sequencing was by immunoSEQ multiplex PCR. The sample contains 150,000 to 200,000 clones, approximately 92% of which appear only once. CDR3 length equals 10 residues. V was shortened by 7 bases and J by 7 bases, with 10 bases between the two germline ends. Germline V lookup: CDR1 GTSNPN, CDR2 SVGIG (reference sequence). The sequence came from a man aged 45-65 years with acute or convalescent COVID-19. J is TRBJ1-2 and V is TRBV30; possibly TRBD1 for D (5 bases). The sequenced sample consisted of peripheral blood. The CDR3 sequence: CALKGVGYTF. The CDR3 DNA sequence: TGTGCCTTAAAAGGGGTTGGCTACACCTTC.